One TCR beta chain is described in this entry. MiXCR, applied by TCRdb to the 5' RACE reads, yields one record per CDR3 protein. The sample shows 450,000 to 500,000 distinct CDR3 sequences, roughly an eighth of them seen only once. The sample is drawn from a study of identical twins. These same records also appear under a second study, on yellow fever vaccine responses in identical twins.

Sequencing was done on a sample of CD4+ T cells sorted from blood. The source of this sequence is a woman aged 18-29 years in good health.

Here the CDR3 reads CASSLGHIQETQYF. CDR3 bases: TGTGCCAGCAGCTTGGGACATATTCAAGAGACCCAGTACTTC. The chain couples TRBV7-2 to TRBJ2-5; possible D gene TRBD1, 6 bases. Trimming left V 3 bases short and J 2 bases short, with 10 bases between. Germline CDR1 reads SGHTA; CDR2 reads FQGNSA. The CDR3 is 14 residues long.